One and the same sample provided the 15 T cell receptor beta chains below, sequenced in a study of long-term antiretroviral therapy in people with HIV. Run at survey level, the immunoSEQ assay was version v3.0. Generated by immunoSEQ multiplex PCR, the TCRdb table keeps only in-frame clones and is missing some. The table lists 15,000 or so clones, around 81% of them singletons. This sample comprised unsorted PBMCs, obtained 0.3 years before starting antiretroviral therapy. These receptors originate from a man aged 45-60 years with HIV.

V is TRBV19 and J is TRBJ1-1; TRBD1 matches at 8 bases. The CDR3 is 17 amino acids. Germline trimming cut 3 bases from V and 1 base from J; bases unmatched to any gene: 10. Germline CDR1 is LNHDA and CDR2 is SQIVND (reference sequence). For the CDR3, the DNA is TGTGCCAGTAGTATGGGGGGGACAGGAACATCGAACACTGAAGCTTTCTTT. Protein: CASSMGGTGTSNTEAFF.

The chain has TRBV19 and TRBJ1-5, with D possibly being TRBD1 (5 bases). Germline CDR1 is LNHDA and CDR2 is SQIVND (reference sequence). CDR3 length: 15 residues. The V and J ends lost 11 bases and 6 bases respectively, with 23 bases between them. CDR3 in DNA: TGTGCCGGGGGTCGTACCGGGGGTCCTGGTCAGCCCCAGCATTTT. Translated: CAGGRTGGPGQPQHF.

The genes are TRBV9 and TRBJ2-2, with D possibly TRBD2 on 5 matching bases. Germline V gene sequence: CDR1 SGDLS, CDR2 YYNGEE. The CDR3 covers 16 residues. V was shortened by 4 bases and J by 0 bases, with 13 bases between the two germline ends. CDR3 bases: TGTGCCAGCAGCCCTCGTCTCGGGGCGAACACCGGGGAGCTGTTTTTT. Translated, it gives CASSPRLGANTGELFF.

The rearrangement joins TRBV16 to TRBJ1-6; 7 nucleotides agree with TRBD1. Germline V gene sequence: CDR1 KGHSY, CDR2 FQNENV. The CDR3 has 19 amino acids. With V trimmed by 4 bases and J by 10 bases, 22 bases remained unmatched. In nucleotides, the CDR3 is TGTGCCAGCAGCCGCCTTGCAACTGGGGACGGGGGCAGGGGGTCACCCCTCCACTTT. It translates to CASSRLATGDGGRGSPLHF.

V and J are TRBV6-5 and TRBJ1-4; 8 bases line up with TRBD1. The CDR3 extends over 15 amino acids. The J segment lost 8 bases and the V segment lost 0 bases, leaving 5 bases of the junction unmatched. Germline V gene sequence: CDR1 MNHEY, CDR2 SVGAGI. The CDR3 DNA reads TGTGCCAGCAGTTACTCGCGACAGGGGCCAGAAAAACTGTTTTTT. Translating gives CASSYSRQGPEKLFF.

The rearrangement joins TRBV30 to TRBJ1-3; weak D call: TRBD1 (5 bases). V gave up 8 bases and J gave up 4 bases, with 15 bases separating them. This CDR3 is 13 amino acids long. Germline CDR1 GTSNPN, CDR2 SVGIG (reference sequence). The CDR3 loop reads CAIGGTFGNTIYF. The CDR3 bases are TGTGCCATCGGGGGAACTTTCGGAAACACCATATATTTT.

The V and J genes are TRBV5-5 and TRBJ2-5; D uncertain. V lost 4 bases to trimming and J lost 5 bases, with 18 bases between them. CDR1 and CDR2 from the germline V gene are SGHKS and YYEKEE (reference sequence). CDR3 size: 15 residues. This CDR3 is CASSLGPLNRETQYF. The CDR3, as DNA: TGTGCCAGCAGCCTCGGACCCTTAAATAGGGAGACCCAGTACTTC.

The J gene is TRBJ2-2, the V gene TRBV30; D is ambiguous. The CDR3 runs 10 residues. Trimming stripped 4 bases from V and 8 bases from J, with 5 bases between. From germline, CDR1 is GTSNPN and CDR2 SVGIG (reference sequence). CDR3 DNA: TGTGCCTGGAAGACAGGGGAGCTGTTTTTT. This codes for CAWKTGELFF.

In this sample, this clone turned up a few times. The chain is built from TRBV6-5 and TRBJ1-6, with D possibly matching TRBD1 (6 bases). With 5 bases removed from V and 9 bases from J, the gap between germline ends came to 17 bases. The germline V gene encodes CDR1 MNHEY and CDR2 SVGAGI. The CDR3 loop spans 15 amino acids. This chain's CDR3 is CASSPSGEGASPLHF. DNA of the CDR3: TGTGCCAGCAGTCCTTCAGGGGAAGGCGCTTCACCCCTCCACTTT.

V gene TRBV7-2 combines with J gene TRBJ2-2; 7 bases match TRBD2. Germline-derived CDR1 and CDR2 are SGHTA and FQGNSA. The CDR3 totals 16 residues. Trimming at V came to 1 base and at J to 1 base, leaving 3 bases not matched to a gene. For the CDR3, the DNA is TGTGCCAGCAGCTTAGTGGGAGGGGTGAACACCGGGGAGCTGTTTTTT. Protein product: CASSLVGGVNTGELFF.

In DNA, the CDR3 is TGCGCCAGCAGCCAGGAATCGGACAGGACCTCCTACGAGCAGTACTTC. Protein product: CASSQESDRTSYEQYF. The V gene is TRBV4-1, the J gene TRBJ2-7, with 7 bases that match TRBD1. Germline assignment: CDR1 MGHRA and CDR2 YSYEKL. The V segment lost 3 bases and the J segment 0 bases; nucleotides outside the gene matches: 8. The CDR3 loop spans 16 amino acids.

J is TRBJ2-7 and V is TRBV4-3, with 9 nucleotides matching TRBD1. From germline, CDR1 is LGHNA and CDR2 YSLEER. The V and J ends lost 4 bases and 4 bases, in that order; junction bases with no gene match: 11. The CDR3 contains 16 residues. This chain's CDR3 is CASSPSLGDRVYEQYF. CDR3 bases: TGCGCCAGCAGCCCCTCCCTGGGGGACAGGGTGTACGAGCAGTACTTC.

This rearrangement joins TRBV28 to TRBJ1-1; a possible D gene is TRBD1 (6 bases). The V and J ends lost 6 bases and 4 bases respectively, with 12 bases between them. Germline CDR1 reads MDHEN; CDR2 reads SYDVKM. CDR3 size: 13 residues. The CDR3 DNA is TGTGCCAGCAGCAAGGGGGGGATCACTGAAGCTTTCTTT. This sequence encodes CASSKGGITEAFF.

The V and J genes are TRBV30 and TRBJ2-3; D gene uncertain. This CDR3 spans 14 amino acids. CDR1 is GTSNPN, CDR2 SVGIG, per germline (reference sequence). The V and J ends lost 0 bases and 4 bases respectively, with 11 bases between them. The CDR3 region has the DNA TGTGCCTGGAGTGTTTCCCCTCTAGCAGATACGCAGTATTTT. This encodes CAWSVSPLADTQYF.

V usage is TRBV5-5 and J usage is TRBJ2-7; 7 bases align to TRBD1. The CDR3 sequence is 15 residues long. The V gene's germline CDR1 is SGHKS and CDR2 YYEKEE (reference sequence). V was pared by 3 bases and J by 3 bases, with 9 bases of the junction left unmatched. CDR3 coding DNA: TGTGCCAGCAGCTCGACCGGGACAGAGATCTACGAGCAGTACTTC. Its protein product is CASSSTGTEIYEQYF. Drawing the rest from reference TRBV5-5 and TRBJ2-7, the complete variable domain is DAGVTQSPTHLIKTRGQQVTLRCSPISGHKSVSWYQQVLGQGPQFIFQYYEKEERGRGNFPDRFSARQFPNYSSELNVNALLLGDSALYLCASSSTGTEIYEQYFGPGTRLTVT.